This is a list of T cell receptor beta chains from one sample in a study of metastatic and nonmetastatic thyroid tumors. Through MiXCR, TCRdb re-clonotyped the PCR reads. The data hold about 4,900 clones, with roughly 35% observed a single time. The sequenced sample was adjacent normal tissue. All receptors derive from a male donor with papillary thyroid cancer or a benign thyroid nodule (not recorded which). Some clones in this sample may be carry-over from other donors' samples. The CDR3 runs from the conserved cysteine through the conserved F or W. Each record gives: V gene, J gene, clone size, D gene, CDR3 DNA, CDR3 protein. D genes are given only for firm matches. Size is omitted from some rows. Given values are once, few, many or a class for expanded clones.

v_call: TRBV2; j_call: TRBJ2-2; clone_size: few; d_call: NA; cdr3_nt: TGTGCCAGCAGAGTGGACGGGAACACCGGGGAGCTGTTTTTT; cdr3_aa: CASRVDGNTGELFF
v_call: TRBV20-1; j_call: TRBJ1-1; clone_size: NA; d_call: TRBD1; cdr3_nt: TGCAGTGCTCTTAGGACAGGTCTACAGAACACTGAAGCTTTCTTT; cdr3_aa: CSALRTGLQNTEAFF
v_call: TRBV18; j_call: TRBJ2-1; clone_size: medium-sized; d_call: NA; cdr3_nt: TGTGCCAGCTCACCTCGTAATTACAATGAGCAGTTCTTC; cdr3_aa: CASSPRNYNEQFF
v_call: TRBV12-3/TRBV12-4; j_call: TRBJ1-1; clone_size: NA; d_call: NA; cdr3_nt: TGTGCCAGCAGTTATAGACGGGAGATGAACACTGAAGCTTTCTTT; cdr3_aa: CASSYRREMNTEAFF
v_call: TRBV2; j_call: TRBJ1-6; clone_size: few; d_call: TRBD1; cdr3_nt: TGTGCCAGCAGTGCAACCGGGACAGGTTTAAGGGCCCTCCACTTT; cdr3_aa: CASSATGTGLRALHF
v_call: TRBV27; j_call: TRBJ1-5; clone_size: NA; d_call: TRBD1; cdr3_nt: TGTGCCAGCAGACCGGGACAGGGGTTTCAGCCCCAGCATTTT; cdr3_aa: CASRPGQGFQPQHF
v_call: TRBV24-1; j_call: TRBJ2-7; clone_size: few; d_call: NA; cdr3_nt: TGTGCCACCAGTGGAGGCAGCTACGAGCAGTACTTC; cdr3_aa: CATSGGSYEQYF
v_call: TRBV27; j_call: TRBJ2-5; clone_size: NA; d_call: TRBD2; cdr3_nt: TGTGCCAGCAGTTTGGGAACCATGGCGGGAGGCCGGCGAAGTAAAGAGACACAGTACTTC; cdr3_aa: CASSLGTMAGGRRSKETQYF
v_call: TRBV20-1; j_call: TRBJ2-1; clone_size: NA; d_call: TRBD1; cdr3_nt: TGCAGTGCTAAAAACCCAGGGGGCGCCGATGAGCAGTTCTTC; cdr3_aa: CSAKNPGGADEQFF
v_call: TRBV6-1; j_call: TRBJ1-4; clone_size: few; d_call: NA; cdr3_nt: TGTGCCAGCATGGGAGGGGGATTTAATGAAAAACTGTTTTTT; cdr3_aa: CASMGGGFNEKLFF
v_call: TRBV28; j_call: TRBJ2-7; clone_size: NA; d_call: NA; cdr3_nt: TGTGCCAGCAGTTGGGGGCTCTCGAACCTCCCCTACTTC; cdr3_aa: CASSWGLSNLPYF
v_call: TRBV6-2/TRBV6-3; j_call: TRBJ1-2; clone_size: few; d_call: NA; cdr3_nt: TGTGCCAGCAGTTACACGCCAGGGAGGGGCTACACCTTC; cdr3_aa: CASSYTPGRGYTF
v_call: TRBV30; j_call: TRBJ1-4; clone_size: few; d_call: NA; cdr3_nt: TGTGCCTGGAGTGAACAGCCGAATGAAAAACTGTTTTTT; cdr3_aa: CAWSEQPNEKLFF
v_call: TRBV13; j_call: TRBJ2-5; clone_size: NA; d_call: NA; cdr3_nt: TGTGCCAGCAGTTTGGGAACCCTGGCGGGATGCCGACGAATTAAGGAGACCCAGTACTTC; cdr3_aa: CASSLGTLAGCRRIKETQYF
v_call: TRBV7-6; j_call: TRBJ1-1; clone_size: NA; d_call: TRBD1; cdr3_nt: TGTGCCAGCAGACAGGGGGCGAACACTGAAGCTTTCTTT; cdr3_aa: CASRQGANTEAFF
v_call: TRBV6-1; j_call: TRBJ2-2; clone_size: few; d_call: NA; cdr3_nt: TGTGCCAGCAGTGCCCAGCCTAACACCGGGGAGCTGTTTTTT; cdr3_aa: CASSAQPNTGELFF
v_call: TRBV5-1; j_call: TRBJ2-7; clone_size: few; d_call: NA; cdr3_nt: TGCGCCAGCAGCTTCGCTGACCTCAACGAGCAGTACTTC; cdr3_aa: CASSFADLNEQYF
v_call: TRBV11-2; j_call: TRBJ2-1; clone_size: NA; d_call: TRBD2; cdr3_nt: TGTGCCAGCAGCCCCGGGACTAGCGGATTTAAGAATGAGCAGTTCTTC; cdr3_aa: CASSPGTSGFKNEQFF